This TCR beta chain was sequenced in a study of blood T cell repertoires in COVID-19. In assigning cohorts, the study relied on participant-reported clinical history. Two negative PCRs, clearance, or symptom resolution were required of recovered Cohort 3 donors. The V gene lost 1 base and the J gene lost 5 bases, with 12 bases spanning the gap. This CDR3 comprises 14 residues. Germline loops: CDR1 MDHEN, CDR2 SYDVKM. Using immunoSEQ multiplex PCR, the repertoire was profiled, and TCRdb retains in-frame clones only, with some absent. The table has 250,000 to 300,000 clones, 84% seen once. This clonotype originated in a man over 45 who had recovered from COVID-19. J is TRBJ2-7 and V is TRBV28, with D tentatively TRBD1 (6 bases). Sequenced material: PBMCs or T cells enriched from blood (not recorded which). The CDR3 DNA sequence: TGTGCCAGCAGTTTATTCATCCGGGACAACGAGCAGTACTTC. Translation gives CASSLFIRDNEQYF.